The 20 T cell receptor beta chains given below trace back to one sample, sequenced in a study of shared clonotypes between healthy human individuals. Repertoires were generated with immunoSEQ multiplex PCR, while TCRdb's copy carries only in-frame clones and drops some. The table includes a few million clones, 85% to 95% detected once. Sequenced material: naive CD4+ T cells sorted from blood. Subset denoted: CD45RA+ positively selected. Source of these receptors: a man aged 18 to 29 in good health.

About this clone itself: Different DNA sequences within this sample yield the same CDR3. The chain uses TRBV5-1 and TRBJ1-2; D gene uncertain. Deletions cut 2 bases from V and 4 bases from J, with 12 bases between. CDR1 and CDR2 (germline): SGHRS, YFSETQ. The CDR3 length is 14 residues. The CDR3 DNA sequence: TGCGCCAGCAGCTTCCCTGGTCAGTCCTATGGCTACACCTTC. It specifies CASSFPGQSYGYTF.

This rearrangement joins TRBV18 to TRBJ2-5, with no clear D. Deletions cut 6 bases from V and 1 base from J, with 9 bases between. The CDR3 totals 13 residues. Germline V CDR1 and CDR2: KGHSH, LQKENI. The CDR3 is CASSKTRQETQYF. As DNA, the CDR3 is TGTGCCAGCTCCAAGACACGCCAAGAGACCCAGTACTTC. The full variable domain, in which reference TRBV18 and TRBJ2-5 provide the parts outside the CDR3, is NAGVMQNPRHLVRRRGQEARLRCSPMKGHSHVYWYRQLPEEGLKFMVYLQKENIIDESGMPKERFSAEFPKEGPSILRIQQVVRGDSAAYFCASSKTRQETQYFGPGTRLLVL.

About this clone itself: The sample has other DNA sequences that encode this CDR3 too. The rearrangement joins TRBV9 to TRBJ1-1; D remains ambiguous. Germline V lookup: CDR1 SGDLS, CDR2 YYNGEE. This CDR3 is built from 13 residues. The V and J ends lost 0 bases and 1 base respectively, with 4 bases between them. DNA for the CDR3: TGTGCCAGCAGCGTAGATCAGAACACTGAAGCTTTCTTT. It codes for CASSVDQNTEAFF.

Worth noting for this clone: This same CDR3 is encoded by further DNA sequences in the sample. V usage is TRBV5-1 and J usage is TRBJ2-4, with 9 bases matching TRBD1. CDR1 SGHRS and CDR2 YFSETQ come from the germline V gene. The CDR3 spans 20 residues. V was pared by 5 bases and J by 0 bases, with 18 bases of the junction left unmatched. The DNA for the CDR3 is TGCGCCAGCAGTCCAACAGGACAGGGGTCCATCCCTCTAGCCAAAAACATTCAGTACTTC. Protein: CASSPTGQGSIPLAKNIQYF.

V usage is TRBV29-1 and J usage is TRBJ1-1; TRBD1 might be the D (5 bases). Germline V gene lookup returns CDR1 SQVTM and CDR2 ANQGSEA. Trimming took 6 bases from V and 1 from J, leaving 12 bases between them. The CDR3 has 13 residues. In DNA, the CDR3 is TGCAGCGTCAGCCGGGGGAGGAACACTGAAGCTTTCTTT. It encodes CSVSRGRNTEAFF. The whole variable domain, filled in from reference TRBV29-1 and TRBJ1-1, reads SAVISQKPSRDICQRGTSLTIQCQVDSQVTMMFWYRQQPGQSLTLIATANQGSEATYESGFVIDKFPISRPNLTFSTLTVSNMSPEDSSIYLCSVSRGRNTEAFFGQGTRLTVV.

The chain joins TRBV7-9 to TRBJ1-2; possibly TRBD1 for D (6 bases). Germline V gives CDR1 SEHNR, CDR2 FQNEAQ (reference sequence). V was pared by 5 bases and J by 3 bases, with 13 bases between. This CDR3 region has 14 residues. CDR3 protein: CASSPGAEDYGYTF. CDR3 bases: TGTGCCAGCAGCCCAGGGGCAGAAGACTATGGCTACACCTTC.

The V and J genes are TRBV2 and TRBJ2-7; the D gene is possibly TRBD1 (6 bases). The length of the CDR3 is 14 residues. V was shortened by 3 bases and J by 1 base, with 10 bases between the two germline ends. Germline V gene sequence: CDR1 SNHLY, CDR2 FYNNEI. DNA of the CDR3: TGTGCCAGCAGTGATACACAGGGTTCCTACGAGCAGTACTTC. Amino acid sequence: CASSDTQGSYEQYF. The full variable domain, with the rest looked up from reference TRBV2 and TRBJ2-7, is EPEVTQTPSHQVTQMGQEVILRCVPISNHLYFYWYRQILGQKVEFLVSFYNNEISEKSEIFDDQFSVERPDGSNFTLKIRSTKLEDSAMYFCASSDTQGSYEQYFGPGTRLTVT.

The chain is built from TRBV6-5 and TRBJ2-7; D possibly corresponds to TRBD1 (5 bases). The germline gives CDR1 MNHEY, CDR2 SVGAGI. Trimming took off 7 bases at V and 2 bases at J, with 9 bases between the two ends. This CDR3 has 12 residues. The CDR3: CASKGLTYEQYF. CDR3 bases: TGTGCCAGCAAGGGGTTGACCTACGAGCAGTACTTC.

V usage is TRBV18 and J usage is TRBJ2-5; weak D call: TRBD2 (5 bases). V lost 3 bases, J lost 4 bases, and 15 bases lay in between. The CDR3 runs to 15 residues. CDR1 is KGHSH and CDR2 is LQKENI in the germline V gene. This CDR3 reads CASSPEVAKGETQYF. For the CDR3, the DNA is TGTGCCAGCTCACCGGAGGTCGCTAAGGGAGAGACCCAGTACTTC. The variable domain in full, completed from reference TRBV18 and TRBJ2-5, reads NAGVMQNPRHLVRRRGQEARLRCSPMKGHSHVYWYRQLPEEGLKFMVYLQKENIIDESGMPKERFSAEFPKEGPSILRIQQVVRGDSAAYFCASSPEVAKGETQYFGPGTRLLVL.

V usage is TRBV13 and J usage is TRBJ1-3; D ambiguous. Trimming shortened V by 3 bases and J by 4 bases, and 10 bases separated the two germline ends. CDR1 is PRHDT, CDR2 FYEKMQ, per germline (reference sequence). The CDR3 spans 14 residues. CDR3 sequence: CASSFEIEGNTIYF. CDR3 in DNA: TGTGCCAGCAGCTTTGAAATTGAAGGAAACACCATATATTTT. The variable domain in full, with the rest retrieved from reference TRBV13 and TRBJ1-3, is AAGVIQSPRHLIKEKRETATLKCYPIPRHDTVYWYQQGPGQDPQFLISFYEKMQSDKGSIPDRFSAQQFSDYHSELNMSSLELGDSALYFCASSFEIEGNTIYFGEGSWLTVV.

The chain joins TRBV9 to TRBJ1-6; a possible D gene is TRBD1 (5 bases). V was trimmed by 3 bases and J by 7 bases, leaving 14 bases between them. From germline, CDR1 is SGDLS and CDR2 YYNGEE. This CDR3 is built from 15 residues. The CDR3 nucleotides are TGTGCCAGCAGCGCCGTGACAGAACCCAATTCACCCCTCCACTTT. It codes for CASSAVTEPNSPLHF.

V usage is TRBV5-1 and J usage is TRBJ1-4, with a tentative D call TRBD1 (6 bases). CDR1 and CDR2 from the germline V gene are SGHRS and YFSETQ. V was shortened by 2 bases and J by 5 bases, with 13 bases between the two germline ends. This CDR3 region has 15 residues. The CDR3 DNA follows: TGCGCCAGCAGCTTAGGAACAAGGGGGAATGAAAAACTGTTTTTT. It is translated as CASSLGTRGNEKLFF.

J is TRBJ2-3 and V is TRBV13; maybe TRBD2 (7 bases). The V gene's germline CDR1 is PRHDT and CDR2 FYEKMQ (reference sequence). This CDR3 has 22 residues. V was cut by 0 bases and J by 2 bases, with 30 bases left in between. The CDR3 nucleotides read TGTGCCAGCAGCTTAGGATTTTACAGGCGAGGGGGGGAGGATGAATTCACAGATACGCAGTATTTT. It codes for CASSLGFYRRGGEDEFTDTQYF.

The rearrangement uses TRBV5-4 and TRBJ2-1; 8 nucleotides match TRBD1. The CDR3 consists of 15 residues. Germline values: CDR1 SGHNT, CDR2 YYREEE (reference sequence). V shed 2 bases, J shed 3 bases, and the junction held 4 bases outside the gene matches. CDR3 loop: CASSLGQGVYNEQFF. The CDR3 region has the DNA TGTGCCAGCAGCTTAGGACAGGGAGTCTACAATGAGCAGTTCTTC.

This clone was seen more than once but under ten times. Different DNA sequences within this sample yield the same CDR3. The rearrangement joins TRBV19 to TRBJ1-1, with D hard to call. The CDR3 has 13 residues. Trimming pared 8 bases from V and 1 base from J, leaving 11 bases between. The germline V gene encodes CDR1 LNHDA and CDR2 SQIVND (reference sequence). The CDR3 loop reads CASSPTGNTEAFF. Written as DNA, the CDR3 is TGTGCCAGTTCCCCGACGGGGAACACTGAAGCTTTCTTT. Drawing the rest from reference TRBV19 and TRBJ1-1, the complete variable domain is DGGITQSPKYLFRKEGQNVTLSCEQNLNHDAMYWYRQDPGQGLRLIYYSQIVNDFQKGDIAEGYSVSREKKESFPLTVTSAQKNPTAFYLCASSPTGNTEAFFGQGTRLTVV.

The rearrangement uses TRBV2 and TRBJ2-7; a weak D match, TRBD2 (5 bases). The CDR3 has 15 amino acids. Germline V CDR1 and CDR2: SNHLY, FYNNEI. Trimming shortened V by 7 bases and J by 0 bases, and 16 bases separated the two germline ends. CDR3 bases: TGTGCCAGCATTCAGGACTCAACCAGCTCCTACGAGCAGTACTTC. Translating it yields CASIQDSTSSYEQYF. The full variable domain, its missing parts supplied by reference TRBV2 and TRBJ2-7, is EPEVTQTPSHQVTQMGQEVILRCVPISNHLYFYWYRQILGQKVEFLVSFYNNEISEKSEIFDDQFSVERPDGSNFTLKIRSTKLEDSAMYFCASIQDSTSSYEQYFGPGTRLTVT.

The rearrangement uses TRBV6-4 and TRBJ2-1; TRBD2 matches at 8 bases. Germline-derived CDR1 and CDR2 are MRHNA and SNTAGT. The CDR3 covers 13 residues. V dropped 6 bases and J dropped 8; count of bases not matched to a gene: 6. The CDR3 DNA reads as TGTGCCAGCAGCGGACTAGCAGGCTATGAGCAGTTCTTC. This translates into CASSGLAGYEQFF.

This clone was counted a single time. This chain connects TRBV10-3 to TRBJ2-1; the match to TRBD2 covers 13 bases. Trimming at V came to 10 bases and at J to 8 bases, leaving 5 bases not matched to a gene. This CDR3 contains 13 residues. Germline CDR1 reads ENHRY; CDR2 reads SYGVKD. The DNA of the CDR3 is TGTGCCACCGGGACTAGCGGGAAGGATGAGCAGTTCTTC. The encoded protein is CATGTSGKDEQFF.

V usage is TRBV5-4 and J usage is TRBJ1-2; TRBD1 matches at 9 bases. The CDR3 has 17 residues. The V gene's germline CDR1 is SGHNT and CDR2 YYREEE (reference sequence). V trimming: 4 bases; J trimming: 2 bases; junction bases outside the gene matches: 12. This CDR3 reads CASSPSAVDRGNYGYTF. DNA for the CDR3: TGTGCCAGCAGCCCCAGCGCGGTCGACAGGGGGAACTATGGCTACACCTTC.

The rearrangement links TRBV19 to TRBJ2-3, with TRBD2 as a possible D gene (6 bases). The germline gives CDR1 LNHDA, CDR2 SQIVND (reference sequence). The V end was cut by 7 bases, the J end by 6 bases, with 17 bases between. The CDR3 length is 14 residues. CDR3 residues: CASTVGSGWDTQYF. For the CDR3, the DNA is TGTGCCAGTACCGTCGGGAGCGGGTGGGATACGCAGTATTTT.